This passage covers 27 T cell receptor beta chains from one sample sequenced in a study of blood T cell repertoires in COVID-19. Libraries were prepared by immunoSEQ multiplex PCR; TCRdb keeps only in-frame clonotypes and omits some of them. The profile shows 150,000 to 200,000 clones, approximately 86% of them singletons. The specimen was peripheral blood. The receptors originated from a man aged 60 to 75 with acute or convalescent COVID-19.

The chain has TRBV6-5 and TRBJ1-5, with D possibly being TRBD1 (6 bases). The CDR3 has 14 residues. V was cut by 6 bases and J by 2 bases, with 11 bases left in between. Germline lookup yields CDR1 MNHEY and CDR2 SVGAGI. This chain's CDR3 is CASSPRGGNQPQHF. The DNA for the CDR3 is TGTGCCAGCAGCCCCAGGGGAGGCAATCAGCCCCAGCATTTT.

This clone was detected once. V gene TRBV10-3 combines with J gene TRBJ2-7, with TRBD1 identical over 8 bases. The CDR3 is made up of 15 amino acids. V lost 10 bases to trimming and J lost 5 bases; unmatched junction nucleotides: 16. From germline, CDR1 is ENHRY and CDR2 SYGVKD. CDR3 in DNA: TGTGCCACCAGGGGAAAGGTGGCGACAGGGGACGAGCAGTACTTC. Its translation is CATRGKVATGDEQYF.

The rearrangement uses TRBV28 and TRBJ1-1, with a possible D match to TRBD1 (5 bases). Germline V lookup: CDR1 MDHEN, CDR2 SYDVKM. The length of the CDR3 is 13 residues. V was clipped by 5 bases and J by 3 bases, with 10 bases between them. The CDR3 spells CASSVYRYTEAFF. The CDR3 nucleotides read TGTGCCAGCAGTGTATACAGGTACACTGAAGCTTTCTTT.

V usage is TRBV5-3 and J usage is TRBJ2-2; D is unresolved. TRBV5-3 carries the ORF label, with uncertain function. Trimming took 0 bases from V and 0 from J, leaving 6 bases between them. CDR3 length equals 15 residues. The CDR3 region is CARSLADPNTGELFF. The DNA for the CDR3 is TGTGCCAGAAGCTTGGCAGATCCGAACACCGGGGAGCTGTTTTTT.

The DNA for the CDR3 is TGTGCCAGCAGCTTGGCCGCGGGAAACACCATATATTTT. The encoded protein is CASSLAAGNTIYF. The chain couples TRBV5-6 to TRBJ1-3; D is uncertain. CDR3 size: 13 residues. Looked up from germline, CDR1 is SGHDT and CDR2 is YYEEEE. The V and J ends lost 0 bases and 4 bases respectively, with 5 bases between them.

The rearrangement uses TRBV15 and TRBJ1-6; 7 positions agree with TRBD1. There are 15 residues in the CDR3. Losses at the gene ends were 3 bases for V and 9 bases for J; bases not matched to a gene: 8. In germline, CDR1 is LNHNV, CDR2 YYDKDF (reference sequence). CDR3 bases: TGTGCCACCAGCAGGCTGCAGGGGGACGGTTCACCCCTCCACTTT. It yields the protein CATSRLQGDGSPLHF.

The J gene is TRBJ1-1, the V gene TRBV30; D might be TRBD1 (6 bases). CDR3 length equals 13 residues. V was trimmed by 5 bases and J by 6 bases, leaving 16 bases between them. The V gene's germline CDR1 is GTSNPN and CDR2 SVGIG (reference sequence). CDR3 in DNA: TGTGCCTGGGCGTGGGGGGGGCGGGCTGAAGCTTTCTTT. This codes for CAWAWGGRAEAFF.

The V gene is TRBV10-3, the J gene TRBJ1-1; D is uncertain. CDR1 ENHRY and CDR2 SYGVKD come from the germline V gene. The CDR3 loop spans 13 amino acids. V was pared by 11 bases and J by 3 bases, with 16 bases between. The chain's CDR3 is CAAKVGLDTEAFF. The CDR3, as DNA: TGTGCCGCCAAGGTGGGCTTGGACACTGAAGCTTTCTTT.

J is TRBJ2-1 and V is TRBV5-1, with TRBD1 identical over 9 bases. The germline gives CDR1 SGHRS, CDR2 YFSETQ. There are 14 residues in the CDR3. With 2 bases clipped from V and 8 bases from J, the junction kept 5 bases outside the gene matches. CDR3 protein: CASSFGDRAYEQFF. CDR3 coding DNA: TGCGCCAGCAGCTTTGGGGACAGGGCCTATGAGCAGTTCTTC.

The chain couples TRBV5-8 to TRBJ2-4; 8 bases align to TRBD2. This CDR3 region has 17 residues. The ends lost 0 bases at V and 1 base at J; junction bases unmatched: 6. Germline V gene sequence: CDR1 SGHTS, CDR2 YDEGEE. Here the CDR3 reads CASSLAGGARAKNIQYF. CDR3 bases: TGTGCCAGCAGCTTGGCCGGGGGGGCGAGGGCCAAAAACATTCAGTACTTC.

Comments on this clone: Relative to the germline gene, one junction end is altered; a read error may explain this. Here the CDR3 reads CATSGQTAEAFF. The CDR3 bases are TGTGCCACCAGTGGACAGACGGCTGAAGCTTTCTTT. The chain carries TRBV28 and TRBJ1-1; TRBD1 might be the D (6 bases). Germline lookup yields CDR1 MDHEN and CDR2 SYDVKM. The CDR3 is made up of 12 amino acids. Full variable domain (outside the CDR3, taken from reference TRBV28 and TRBJ1-1): DVKVTQSSRYLVKRTGEKVFLECVQDMDHENMFWYRQDPGLGLRLIYFSYDVKMKEKGDIPEGYSVSREKKERFSLILESASTNQTSMYLCATSGQTAEAFFGQGTRLTVV.

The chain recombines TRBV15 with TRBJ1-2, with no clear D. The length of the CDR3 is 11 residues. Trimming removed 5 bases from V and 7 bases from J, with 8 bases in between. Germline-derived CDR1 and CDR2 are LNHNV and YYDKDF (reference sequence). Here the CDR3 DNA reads TGTGCCACCAGCCGCCCGGGTGGCTACACCTTC. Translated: CATSRPGGYTF.

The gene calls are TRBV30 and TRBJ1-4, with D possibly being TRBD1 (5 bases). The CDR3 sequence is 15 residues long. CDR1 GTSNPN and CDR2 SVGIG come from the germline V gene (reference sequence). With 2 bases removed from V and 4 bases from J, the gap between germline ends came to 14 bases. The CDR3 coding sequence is TGTGCCTGGAGTCCCCGCGGGACGGGTAATGAAAAACTGTTTTTT. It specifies CAWSPRGTGNEKLFF.

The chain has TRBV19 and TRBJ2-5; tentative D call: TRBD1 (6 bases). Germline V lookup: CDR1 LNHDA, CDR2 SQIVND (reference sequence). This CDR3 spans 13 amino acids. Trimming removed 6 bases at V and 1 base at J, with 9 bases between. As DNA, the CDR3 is TGTGCCAGTAGCGGCAGGGGCCAAGAGACCCAGTACTTC. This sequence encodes CASSGRGQETQYF. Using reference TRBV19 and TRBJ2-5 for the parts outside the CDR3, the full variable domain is DGGITQSPKYLFRKEGQNVTLSCEQNLNHDAMYWYRQDPGQGLRLIYYSQIVNDFQKGDIAEGYSVSREKKESFPLTVTSAQKNPTAFYLCASSGRGQETQYFGPGTRLLVL.

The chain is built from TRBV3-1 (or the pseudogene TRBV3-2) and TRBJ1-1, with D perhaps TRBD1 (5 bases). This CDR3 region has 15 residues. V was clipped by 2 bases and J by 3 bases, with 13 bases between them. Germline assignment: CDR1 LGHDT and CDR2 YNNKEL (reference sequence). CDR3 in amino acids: CASSQSGGLYTEAFF. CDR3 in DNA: TGTGCCAGCAGCCAATCGGGGGGGTTGTACACTGAAGCTTTCTTT.

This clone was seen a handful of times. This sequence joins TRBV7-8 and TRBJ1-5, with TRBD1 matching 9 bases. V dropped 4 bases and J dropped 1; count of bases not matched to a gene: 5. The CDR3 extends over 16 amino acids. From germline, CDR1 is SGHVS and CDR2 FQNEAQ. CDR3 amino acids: CASSSQTGGSNQPQHF. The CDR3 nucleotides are TGTGCCAGCAGCTCACAGACAGGGGGGAGCAATCAGCCCCAGCATTTT.

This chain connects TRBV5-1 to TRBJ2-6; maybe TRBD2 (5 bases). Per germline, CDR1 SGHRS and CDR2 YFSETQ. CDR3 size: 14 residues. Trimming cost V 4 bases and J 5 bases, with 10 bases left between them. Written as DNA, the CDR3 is TGCGCCAGCAGCCCCGGACTTCGGGCCAACGTCCTGACTTTC. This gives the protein CASSPGLRANVLTF.

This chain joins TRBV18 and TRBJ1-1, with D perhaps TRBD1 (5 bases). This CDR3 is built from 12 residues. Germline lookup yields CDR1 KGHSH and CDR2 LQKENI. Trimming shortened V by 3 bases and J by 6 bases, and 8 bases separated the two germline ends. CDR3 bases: TGTGCCAGCTCACCCCAGGGTGCTGAAGCTTTCTTT. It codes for CASSPQGAEAFF.

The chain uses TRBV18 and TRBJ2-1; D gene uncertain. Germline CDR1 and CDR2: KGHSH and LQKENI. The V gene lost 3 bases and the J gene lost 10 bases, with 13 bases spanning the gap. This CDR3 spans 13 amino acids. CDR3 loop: CASSPIEAREQFF. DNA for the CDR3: TGTGCCAGCTCACCCATAGAGGCGCGGGAGCAGTTCTTC.

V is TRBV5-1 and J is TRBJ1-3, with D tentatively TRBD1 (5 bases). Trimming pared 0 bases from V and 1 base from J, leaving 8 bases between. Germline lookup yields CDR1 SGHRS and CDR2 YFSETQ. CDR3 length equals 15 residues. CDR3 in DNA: TGCGCCAGCAGCTTGGTCGGGGGATCTGGAAACACCATATATTTT. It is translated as CASSLVGGSGNTIYF.

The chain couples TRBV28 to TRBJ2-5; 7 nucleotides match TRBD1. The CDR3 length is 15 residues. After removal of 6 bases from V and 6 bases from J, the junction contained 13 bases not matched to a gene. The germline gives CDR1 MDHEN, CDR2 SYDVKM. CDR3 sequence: CASSLGDSLPKTQYF. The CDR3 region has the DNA TGTGCCAGCAGCTTAGGGGACAGCCTCCCCAAGACCCAGTACTTC.

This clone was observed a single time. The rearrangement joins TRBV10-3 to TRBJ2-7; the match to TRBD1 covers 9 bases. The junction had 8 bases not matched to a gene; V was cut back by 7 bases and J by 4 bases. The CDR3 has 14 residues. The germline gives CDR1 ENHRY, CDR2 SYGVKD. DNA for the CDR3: TGTGCCATCAAGGGGGGACAGGGTACTTACGAGCAGTACTTC. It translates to CAIKGGQGTYEQYF.

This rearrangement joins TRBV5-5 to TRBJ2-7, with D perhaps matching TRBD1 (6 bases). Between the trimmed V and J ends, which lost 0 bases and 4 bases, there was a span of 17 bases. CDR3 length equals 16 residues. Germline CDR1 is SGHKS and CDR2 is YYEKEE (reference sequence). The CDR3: CASSLAGAGDVYEQYF. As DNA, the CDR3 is TGTGCCAGCAGCTTGGCCGGGGCAGGGGATGTGTACGAGCAGTACTTC.

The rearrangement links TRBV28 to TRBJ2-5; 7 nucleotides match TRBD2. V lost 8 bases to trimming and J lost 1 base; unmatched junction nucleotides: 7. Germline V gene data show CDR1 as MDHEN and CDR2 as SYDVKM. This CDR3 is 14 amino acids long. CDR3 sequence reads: CASLLGGSQETQYF. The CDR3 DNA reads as TGTGCCAGCCTCTTGGGGGGGTCCCAAGAGACCCAGTACTTC.

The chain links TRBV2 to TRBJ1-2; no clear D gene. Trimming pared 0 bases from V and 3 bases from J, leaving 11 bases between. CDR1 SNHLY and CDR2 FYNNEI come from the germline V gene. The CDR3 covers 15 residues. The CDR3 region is CASSEAGRTDYGYTF. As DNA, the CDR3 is TGTGCCAGCAGTGAAGCGGGGAGGACTGACTATGGCTACACCTTC.

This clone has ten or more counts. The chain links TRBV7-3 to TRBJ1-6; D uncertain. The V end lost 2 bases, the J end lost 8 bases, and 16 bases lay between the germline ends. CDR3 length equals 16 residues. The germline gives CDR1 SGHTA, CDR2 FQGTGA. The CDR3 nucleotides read TGTGCCAGCAGCTTAGGGCCGGCTCTCAGCCATTCACCCCTCCACTTT. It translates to CASSLGPALSHSPLHF.

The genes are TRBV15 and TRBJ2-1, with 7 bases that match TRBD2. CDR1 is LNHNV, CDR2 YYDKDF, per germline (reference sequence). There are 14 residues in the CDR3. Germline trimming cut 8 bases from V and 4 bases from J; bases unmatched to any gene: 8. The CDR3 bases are TGTGCCACCCAGGGAGCGGGGCTTTACAATGAGCAGTTCTTC. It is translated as CATQGAGLYNEQFF.